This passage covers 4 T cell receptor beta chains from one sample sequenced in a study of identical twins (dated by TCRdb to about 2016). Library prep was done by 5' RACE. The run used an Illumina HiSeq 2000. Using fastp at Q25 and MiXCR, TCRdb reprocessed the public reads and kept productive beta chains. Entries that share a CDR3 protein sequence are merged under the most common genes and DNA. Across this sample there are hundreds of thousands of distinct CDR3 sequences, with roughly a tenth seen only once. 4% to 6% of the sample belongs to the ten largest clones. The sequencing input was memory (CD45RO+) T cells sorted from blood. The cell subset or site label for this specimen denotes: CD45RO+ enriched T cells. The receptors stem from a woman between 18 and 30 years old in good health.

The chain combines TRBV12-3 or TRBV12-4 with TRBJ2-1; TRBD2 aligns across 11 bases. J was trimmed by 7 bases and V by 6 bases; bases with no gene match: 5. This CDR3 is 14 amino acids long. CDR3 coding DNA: TGTGCCAGCAGGATACTAGCGGGGGCAAATGAGCAGTTCTTC. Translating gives CASRILAGANEQFF.

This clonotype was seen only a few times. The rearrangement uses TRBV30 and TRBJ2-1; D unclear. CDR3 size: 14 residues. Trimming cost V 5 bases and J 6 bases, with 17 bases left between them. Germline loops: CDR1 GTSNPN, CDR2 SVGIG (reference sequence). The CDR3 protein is CAWGLSLSLNEQFF. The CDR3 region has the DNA TGTGCCTGGGGGTTATCCCTATCCCTCAATGAGCAGTTCTTC.

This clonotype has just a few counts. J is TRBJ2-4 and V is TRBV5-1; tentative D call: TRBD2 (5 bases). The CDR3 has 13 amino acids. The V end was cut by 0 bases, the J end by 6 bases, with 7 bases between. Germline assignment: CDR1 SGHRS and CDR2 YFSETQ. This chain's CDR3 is CASSLGERNIQYF. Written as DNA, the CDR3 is TGCGCCAGCAGCTTGGGGGAGAGAAACATTCAGTACTTC.

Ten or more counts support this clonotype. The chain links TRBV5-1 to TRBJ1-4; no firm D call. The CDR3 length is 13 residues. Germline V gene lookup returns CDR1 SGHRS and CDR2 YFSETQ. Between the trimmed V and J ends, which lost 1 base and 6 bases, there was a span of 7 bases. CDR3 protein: CASSLRRDEKLFF. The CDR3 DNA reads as TGCGCCAGCAGCTTGCGTCGGGATGAAAAACTGTTTTTT.